This TCR beta chain was captured by sequencing in a study of beta chain features in type 1 diabetes. Study outcomes and limitations: The study found fewer insertions and more deletions at VDJ junctions in type 1 diabetes patients.

This clone was seen more than once but under ten times. What it binds is not known. What was sequenced were expressed TCRB transcripts, since all of the isolated RNA had been reverse transcribed. Repertoires were generated with immunoSEQ multiplex PCR, while TCRdb's copy carries only in-frame clones and drops some. The table records 400,000 to 500,000 clones, approximately 15% of them present only once. Every participating donor gave one draw, a heparinised blood sample averaging approximately 110 mL. Researchers reported sorting CD4+ naive, central memory, regulatory and stem cell-like memory cells via CD45RO/CCR7/CD25/CD127/CD95/CD27. J lost 6 bases, V lost 6 bases, and 10 bases had no gene match. This CDR3 is 14 amino acids long. Germline V CDR1 and CDR2: LNHDA, SQIVND (reference sequence).

The sequence was collected from a man aged 25-40 years in good health. This chain joins TRBV19 and TRBJ1-2; TRBD1 matches at 7 bases. Sequencing input: naive CD4+ T cells from blood. CDR3 in DNA: TGTGCCAGTAGGCAGTCTGACAGGGTGAATGGCTACACCTTC. Protein: CASRQSDRVNGYTF.